This record concerns one TCR beta chain sequence. These data originate in a study of blood T cell repertoires in COVID-19. Study information: The study drew acute and convalescent COVID-19 samples from the United States, Italy and Spain. From T cells, B-cell-depleted T cells, or PBMCs came the material, which was cDNA or gDNA.

Original processing notes: For nucleated cells, counts were estimated from reference gene primer amplification. Repertoires were generated with immunoSEQ multiplex PCR, while TCRdb's copy carries only in-frame clones and drops some. The V and J calls and the clone size are those of that table, but D and trimming were determined from the DNA. The sample holds under 150,000 clones, around 81% seen once. The germline V gene encodes CDR1 MDHEN and CDR2 SYDVKM. V was clipped by 3 bases and J by 8 bases; unmatched bases: 6. This CDR3 is 16 amino acids long. The sample comprised peripheral blood. The origin of this receptor is a woman aged 45-59 years with acute or convalescent COVID-19. The chain joins TRBV28 to TRBJ2-1, with 14 bases aligning to TRBD2. DNA for the CDR3: TGTGCCAGCAGTTTCAGACTAGCGGGGGGGCGGGATGAGCAGTTCTTC. Its protein is CASSFRLAGGRDEQFF.